Described below is a single T cell receptor beta chain sequence and its context. Its antigen is not known. These data belong to a study of high-grade serous ovarian cancer treatment subgroups. Study at large: Samples averaged around 13,000 reads and approximately 7,000 unique TCR beta rearrangements.

TCRdb's table, derived via immunoSEQ multiplex PCR, lists solely in-frame clones and lacks some. This table holds a few thousand clones, around 76% found once. Tumor tissue was taken before any definitive surgery or chemotherapy was given. The study, taken as a whole, reports: Tumors within one patient showed repertoire similarity of roughly 0.11 to 0.79. TCR relatedness rose with neoantigen level and trended with mutation load.

From germline, CDR1 is LNHDA and CDR2 SQIVND (reference sequence). With 9 bases removed from V and 12 bases from J, the gap between germline ends came to 27 bases. The CDR3 loop spans 15 amino acids. The TCR originated in a human donor with high-grade serous ovarian cancer. The rearrangement joins TRBV19 to TRBJ2-1; D is perhaps TRBD2 (8 bases). The sequenced sample consisted of tumor tissue. This CDR3 is CASKAGDSLDKGQFF. CDR3 nucleotides: TGTGCCAGCAAAGCGGGGGACAGTCTCGATAAGGGGCAGTTCTTC.